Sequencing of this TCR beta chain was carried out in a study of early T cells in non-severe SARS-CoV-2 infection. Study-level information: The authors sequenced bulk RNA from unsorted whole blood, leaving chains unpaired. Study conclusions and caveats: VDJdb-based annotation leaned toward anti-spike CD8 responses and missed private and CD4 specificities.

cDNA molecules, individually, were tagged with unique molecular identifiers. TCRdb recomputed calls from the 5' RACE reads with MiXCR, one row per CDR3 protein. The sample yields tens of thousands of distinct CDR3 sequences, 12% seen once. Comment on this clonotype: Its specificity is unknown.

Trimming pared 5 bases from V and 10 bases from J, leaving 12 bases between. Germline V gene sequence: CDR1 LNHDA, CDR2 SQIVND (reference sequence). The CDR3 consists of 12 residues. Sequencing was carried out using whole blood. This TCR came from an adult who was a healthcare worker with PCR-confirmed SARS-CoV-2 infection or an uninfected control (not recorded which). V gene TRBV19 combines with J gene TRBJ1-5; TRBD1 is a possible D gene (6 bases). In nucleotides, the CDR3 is TGTGCCAGTAGTTCCTACAGGGAACCCCAGCATTTT. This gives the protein CASSSYREPQHF.